This T cell receptor (beta chain) was recovered during a study of immune cell composition in non-small cell lung cancer. Whole-study findings and limits: Tumour-associated clones >0.5% occurred in roughly 30% of adenocarcinomas, roughly 75% of squamous.

The V and J ends lost 0 bases and 13 bases respectively, with 19 bases between them. Germline lookup yields CDR1 SGHRS and CDR2 YFSETQ. The CDR3 is made up of 14 amino acids. Concerning this clone itself: Its antigen remains unknown.

Sequencing was performed with immunoSEQ multiplex PCR; in TCRdb, only in-frame clones are kept and a portion is missing. Here the sample spans 5,200 or so clones, around nine tenths being singletons. Normal lung was sampled as far from the tumour as possible, at least 3 cm. The V call is TRBV5-1, the J call TRBJ1-2; unclear D gene. The origin of this receptor is a human donor with non-small cell lung cancer. Some clones in this sample may be carry-over from other donors' samples. The sample comprised non-adjacent lung tissue. CDR3 sequence: CASSLAGSPTSSTF. In DNA, the CDR3 is TGCGCCAGCAGCTTGGCGGGGAGCCCGACTTCATCCACCTTC.